This T cell receptor (beta chain) was recovered during a study of blood T cell repertoires in COVID-19. Study background: PBMCs, B-cell-depleted T cells, or T cells were the source of the cDNA or gDNA that made up the material.

Sequenced by immunoSEQ multiplex PCR; TCRdb stores in-frame clones only, minus some. The sample holds tens of thousands of clones; more than 60% are singletons and the top ten take over 9.5%. Germline V gene sequence: CDR1 SGHTA, CDR2 FQGNSA. The CDR3 has 15 amino acids. The V segment lost 8 bases and the J segment 2 bases; nucleotides outside the gene matches: 8. What was sequenced was peripheral blood. V usage is TRBV7-2 and J usage is TRBJ2-3; 9 bases agree with TRBD1. This TCR was recovered from a human donor in a cohort sampled during active COVID-19. As DNA, the CDR3 is TGTGCCAGCTGCCTGACAGGGGGGGTCACAGATACGCAGTATTTT. Its protein product is CASCLTGGVTDTQYF.